These 30 T cell receptor beta chains were all obtained from the same sample, sequenced in a study of T cell responses to AZD1222 COVID-19 vaccine. Using immunoSEQ multiplex PCR, the repertoire was profiled, and TCRdb retains in-frame clones only, with some absent. The sample includes approximately 100,000 clones, roughly 86% of them seen just once. The sequencing used peripheral blood, collected 28 days after the second dose of the MenACWY control vaccine. The receptors were sampled from an adult who received the MenACWY meningococcal vaccine as a control.

The chain joins TRBV24-1 to TRBJ1-5; possible D gene TRBD1, 5 bases. The CDR3 loop spans 15 amino acids. In germline, CDR1 is KGHDR, CDR2 SFDVKD. The V gene lost 4 bases and the J gene lost 2 bases, with 11 bases spanning the gap. The CDR3 DNA follows: TGTGCCACCAGTGAGGGCAGGGTCCGCAATCAGCCCCAGCATTTT. It codes for CATSEGRVRNQPQHF.

This clone is a singleton in its sample. The V gene is TRBV2, the J gene TRBJ2-2; 12 bases are a match to TRBD2. J lost 1 base, V lost 0 bases, and 6 bases had no gene match. The CDR3 consists of 19 residues. The V gene's germline CDR1 is SNHLY and CDR2 FYNNEI. CDR3 in DNA: TGTGCCAGCAGTGAAGCGCGGCTAGCGGGGGGGATGAACACCGGGGAGCTGTTTTTT. Residues: CASSEARLAGGMNTGELFF.

This chain joins TRBV20-1 and TRBJ1-4; D is possibly TRBD1 (6 bases). V lost 3 bases to trimming and J lost 2 bases, with 16 bases between them. The germline CDR1 and CDR2 sequences are DFQATT and SNEGSKA (reference sequence). The CDR3 consists of 16 residues. CDR3 DNA sequence: TGCAGTGCTAGTAGGGGGGCCAAAGCGACTAATGAAAAACTGTTTTTT. Amino acid sequence: CSASRGAKATNEKLFF.

This chain joins TRBV7-6 and TRBJ2-1, with a weak D call TRBD2 (7 bases). The CDR3 runs to 16 residues. Trimming stripped 5 bases from V and 5 bases from J, with 19 bases between. CDR1 is SGHVS, CDR2 FNYEAQ, per germline. The CDR3 loop reads CASSLSSGGQHNEQFF. The CDR3, as DNA: TGTGCCAGCAGCCTAAGTTCGGGGGGCCAACACAATGAGCAGTTCTTC.

A few counts support this clone. This chain uses TRBV7-2 with TRBJ1-1; tentatively, D is TRBD1 (5 bases). Trimming shortened V by 2 bases and J by 7 bases, and 11 bases separated the two germline ends. The V gene's germline CDR1 is SGHTA and CDR2 FQGNSA. The CDR3 is 13 amino acids. CDR3 sequence: CASSLQGAREAFF. The CDR3 DNA follows: TGTGCCAGCAGCTTACAAGGGGCCCGTGAAGCTTTCTTT. The variable domain in full, with the rest retrieved from reference TRBV7-2 and TRBJ1-1, is GAGVSQSPSNKVTEKGKDVELRCDPISGHTALYWYRQSLGQGLEFLIYFQGNSAPDKSGLPSDRFSAERTGGSVSTLTIQRTQQEDSAVYLCASSLQGAREAFFGQGTRLTVV.

V usage is TRBV3-1 (or the pseudogene TRBV3-2) and J usage is TRBJ2-7; 9 nucleotides align to TRBD1. The CDR3 totals 14 residues. The J segment lost 2 bases and the V segment lost 6 bases, leaving 5 bases of the junction unmatched. Per germline, CDR1 LGHDT and CDR2 YNNKEL (reference sequence). DNA for the CDR3: TGTGCCAGCAGGCGGACAGGGGTAGCCTACGAGCAGTACTTC. It translates to CASRRTGVAYEQYF.

This clone is classed as medium-sized. The gene calls are TRBV7-2 and TRBJ2-7; the match to TRBD2 covers 10 bases. The J segment lost 6 bases and the V segment lost 5 bases, leaving 7 bases of the junction unmatched. The CDR3 consists of 14 residues. In germline, CDR1 is SGHTA, CDR2 FQGNSA. The DNA for the CDR3 is TGTGCCAGCAGCCGCTATAGCGGGGGGTTCGAGCAGTACTTC. Translated, it gives CASSRYSGGFEQYF.

This clone has a handful of counts. The chain uses TRBV5-4 and TRBJ2-2; 10 bases are shared with TRBD1. CDR1 is SGHNT and CDR2 is YYREEE in the germline V gene (reference sequence). The CDR3 runs 17 residues. V lost 4 bases to trimming and J lost 4 bases; unmatched junction nucleotides: 10. CDR3 sequence (DNA): TGTGCCAGCAGCCGGGGGGGACAGGGGATCTTCACCGGGGAGCTGTTTTTT. Translated: CASSRGGQGIFTGELFF.

This chain uses TRBV7-8 with TRBJ1-5; TRBD1 aligns across 10 bases. CDR1 is SGHVS and CDR2 is FQNEAQ in the germline V gene. The CDR3 is 15 amino acids. Trimming removed 4 bases from V and 5 bases from J; junction bases left unmatched: 5. CDR3 nucleotide sequence: TGTGCCAGCAGCTCTGACAGGGGGCTGGATCAGCCCCAGCATTTT. It codes for CASSSDRGLDQPQHF.

J is TRBJ1-5 and V is TRBV6-5, with D perhaps matching TRBD1 (5 bases). V was clipped by 6 bases and J by 1 base, with 10 bases between them. The V gene's germline CDR1 is MNHEY and CDR2 SVGAGI. The CDR3 consists of 14 residues. The CDR3 is CASSYDRSNQPQHF. Written as DNA, the CDR3 is TGTGCCAGCAGCTACGACAGAAGCAATCAGCCCCAGCATTTT.

The chain is built from TRBV11-2 and TRBJ2-3, with D maybe TRBD2 (7 bases). The V gene's germline CDR1 is SGHAT and CDR2 FQNNGV. The CDR3 contains 18 residues. V was cut by 3 bases and J by 0 bases, with 19 bases left in between. The CDR3 nucleotides read TGTGCCAGCAGCTTGAGGGGGGGGCGGGGAACTAGCACAGATACGCAGTATTTT. It specifies CASSLRGGRGTSTDTQYF.

V is TRBV6-2 or TRBV6-3 and J is TRBJ1-5, with 9 bases that match TRBD1. This CDR3 has 14 residues. With V trimmed by 6 bases and J by 6 bases, 6 bases remained unmatched. Germline V CDR1 and CDR2: MNHEY, SVGEGT. In nucleotides, the CDR3 is TGTGCCAGCAGCACAGGGGGCCGGGGTCAGCCCCAGCATTTT. Protein sequence: CASSTGGRGQPQHF.

This chain connects TRBV9 to TRBJ2-7, with D perhaps TRBD2 (5 bases). This CDR3 has 15 amino acids. The V end lost 4 bases, the J end lost 2 bases, and 16 bases lay between the germline ends. Germline assignment: CDR1 SGDLS and CDR2 YYNGEE. CDR3 in DNA: TGTGCCAGCAGCAGCCATCTAGAGGGTCCCTACGAGCAGTACTTC. Protein sequence: CASSSHLEGPYEQYF.

This clone was found once. The chain carries TRBV4-2 and TRBJ1-1; 7 bases agree with TRBD1. In germline, CDR1 is LGHNA, CDR2 YNFKEQ. The CDR3 sequence is 16 residues long. J lost 1 base, V lost 1 base, and 6 bases had no gene match. CDR3 protein: CASSQGDSVPNTEAFF. The CDR3 nucleotides read TGTGCCAGCAGCCAAGGGGACAGTGTCCCGAACACTGAAGCTTTCTTT.

This chain joins TRBV7-8 and TRBJ2-7, with a possible D match to TRBD1 (7 bases). Germline V CDR1 and CDR2: SGHVS, FQNEAQ. This CDR3 has 17 amino acids. V lost 6 bases, J lost 0 bases, and 21 bases lay in between. The CDR3 reads CASSSRGAGSSSYEQYF. For the CDR3, the DNA is TGTGCCAGCAGTTCCAGGGGGGCAGGATCGAGCTCCTACGAGCAGTACTTC. Drawing the rest from reference TRBV7-8 and TRBJ2-7, the complete variable domain is GAGVSQSPRYKVAKRGQDVALRCDPISGHVSLFWYQQALGQGPEFLTYFQNEAQLDKSGLPSDRFFAERPEGSVSTLKIQRTQQEDSAVYLCASSSRGAGSSSYEQYFGPGTRLTVT.

This sequence joins TRBV3-1 (or the pseudogene TRBV3-2) and TRBJ2-7, with D unresolved. Germline V gene lookup returns CDR1 LGHDT and CDR2 YNNKEL (reference sequence). V lost 1 base and J 7 bases, leaving 14 bases between the germline ends. CDR3 size: 14 residues. This CDR3 is CASSQGSRVNEQYF. CDR3 nucleotide sequence: TGTGCCAGCAGCCAAGGTTCCCGGGTGAATGAGCAGTACTTC.

This clone has a single count. The chain joins TRBV14 to TRBJ1-2, with 8 bases identical to TRBD1. CDR3 length equals 14 residues. V trimming: 4 bases; J trimming: 3 bases; junction bases outside the gene matches: 4. Germline V gene sequence: CDR1 SGHDN, CDR2 FVKESK. The CDR3 sequence: CASSPSDRDYGYTF. The CDR3 DNA reads as TGTGCCAGCAGCCCCTCGGACAGGGACTATGGCTACACCTTC.

The V and J genes are TRBV7-3 and TRBJ2-1, with D uncertain. The V and J ends lost 5 bases and 0 bases respectively, with 11 bases between them. In germline, CDR1 is SGHTA, CDR2 FQGTGA. The CDR3 extends over 15 amino acids. As DNA, the CDR3 is TGTGCCAGCAGCGCAACGGCTGCCTCCTACAATGAGCAGTTCTTC. This translates into CASSATAASYNEQFF. Looking up the rest from reference TRBV7-3 and TRBJ2-1 gives the full variable domain: GAGVSQTPSNKVTEKGKYVELRCDPISGHTALYWYRQSLGQGPEFLIYFQGTGAADDSGLPNDRFFAVRPEGSVSTLKIQRTERGDSAVYLCASSATAASYNEQFFGPGTRLTVL.

This clone was seen just once. The chain recombines TRBV7-2 with TRBJ2-7; 8 bases are a match to TRBD2. The CDR3 is 14 residues long. V dropped 5 bases and J dropped 5; count of bases not matched to a gene: 8. From germline, CDR1 is SGHTA and CDR2 FQGNSA. This chain's CDR3 is CASSVLTSVHEQYF. In nucleotides, the CDR3 is TGTGCCAGCAGCGTACTGACTAGCGTACACGAGCAGTACTTC.

This chain uses TRBV7-2 with TRBJ2-7; D not resolved. This CDR3 contains 14 residues. V lost 5 bases and J lost 0, with 11 bases in between. The germline gives CDR1 SGHTA, CDR2 FQGNSA. The CDR3 DNA follows: TGTGCCAGCAGCCCTCAGCGAAGCTCCTACGAGCAGTACTTC. Amino acids: CASSPQRSSYEQYF.

The V call is TRBV7-2, the J call TRBJ2-1; 8 nucleotides line up with TRBD2. CDR3 length: 15 residues. Trimming removed 1 base from V and 5 bases from J; junction bases left unmatched: 4. The germline gives CDR1 SGHTA, CDR2 FQGNSA. The CDR3 bases are TGTGCCAGCAGCTTAGGGCGGACTAGCAACAATGAGCAGTTCTTC. Protein product: CASSLGRTSNNEQFF.

The chain uses TRBV18 and TRBJ1-5; no firm D call. Germline lookup yields CDR1 KGHSH and CDR2 LQKENI. V lost 8 bases and J 0 bases, leaving 8 bases between the germline ends. CDR3 size: 13 residues. The CDR3 loop is CASGPGSNQPQHF. In DNA form, the CDR3 reads TGTGCCAGCGGCCCGGGTAGCAATCAGCCCCAGCATTTT.

The chain couples TRBV4-1 to TRBJ2-5; 11 bases map to TRBD2. Germline V gene data show CDR1 as MGHRA and CDR2 as YSYEKL. J was trimmed by 3 bases and V by 4 bases; bases with no gene match: 4. The CDR3 length is 15 residues. This chain's CDR3 is CASSRKLAGEETQYF. The CDR3, as DNA: TGCGCCAGCAGCCGGAAACTAGCGGGGGAAGAGACCCAGTACTTC.

This chain joins TRBV19 and TRBJ2-2; possible D gene TRBD2, 7 bases. The CDR3 has 15 residues. Germline lookup yields CDR1 LNHDA and CDR2 SQIVND (reference sequence). V lost 9 bases and J 5 bases, leaving 19 bases between the germline ends. CDR3 amino acids: CASHGGQYATGELFF. The CDR3 coding sequence is TGTGCCAGCCACGGGGGGCAGTACGCTACCGGGGAGCTGTTTTTT.

The V and J genes are TRBV28 and TRBJ1-2; 9 nucleotides align to TRBD1. CDR1 is MDHEN and CDR2 is SYDVKM in the germline V gene. Unmatched junction bases numbered 10, after V lost 10 bases and J lost 7 bases. The CDR3 totals 13 residues. The CDR3 region has the DNA TGTGCCATCCACAGGGGGCAGGGTTCTGGCTACACCTTC. Translation: CAIHRGQGSGYTF.

This chain uses TRBV5-1 with TRBJ2-1; D gene unclear. Germline values: CDR1 SGHRS, CDR2 YFSETQ. The germline V and J ends were trimmed by 0 bases and 5 bases, with 6 bases remaining between them. This CDR3 spans 13 amino acids. CDR3 loop: CASSLGPNNEQFF. CDR3 bases: TGCGCCAGCAGCTTGGGACCGAACAATGAGCAGTTCTTC. Based on the CDR3 plus reference TRBV5-1 and TRBJ2-1, the full variable domain is KAGVTQTPRYLIKTRGQQVTLSCSPISGHRSVSWYQQTPGQGLQFLFEYFSETQRNKGNFPGRFSGRQFSNSRSEMNVSTLELGDSALYLCASSLGPNNEQFFGPGTRLTVL.

The chain uses TRBV2 and TRBJ2-3; D uncertain. V was shortened by 8 bases and J by 1 base, with 13 bases between the two germline ends. Germline V gene sequence: CDR1 SNHLY, CDR2 FYNNEI. This CDR3 spans 14 amino acids. The CDR3 DNA follows: TGTGCCAGCCTCACTTGGGGTGGCACAGATACGCAGTATTTT. It yields the protein CASLTWGGTDTQYF.

V is TRBV6-2 or TRBV6-3 and J is TRBJ1-5; D gene uncertain. The CDR3 is 14 residues long. Germline V gives CDR1 MNHEY, CDR2 SVGEGT. The V and J ends lost 6 bases and 4 bases respectively, with 13 bases between them. CDR3 DNA sequence: TGTGCCAGCAGCGGAGACATAGGGAATCAGCCCCAGCATTTT. Amino acids: CASSGDIGNQPQHF.

The chain uses TRBV4-2 and TRBJ2-7; D perhaps matches TRBD2 (5 bases). V dropped 4 bases and J dropped 6 bases, with 16 bases sitting between them. Per the germline V gene, CDR1 is LGHNA and CDR2 is YNFKEQ. The CDR3 sequence is 14 residues long. CDR3 in DNA: TGTGCCAGCAGCCCCTCGGGTAGCGCGATCGAGCAGTACTTC. Its protein is CASSPSGSAIEQYF.

The rearrangement uses TRBV5-1 and TRBJ2-1; 7 bases align to TRBD1. Germline trimming cut 0 bases from V and 6 bases from J; bases unmatched to any gene: 3. CDR3 length: 14 amino acids. Germline CDR1 SGHRS, CDR2 YFSETQ. DNA for the CDR3: TGCGCCAGCAGCTTGGTCCCAGGGGGCAATGAGCAGTTCTTC. Its protein is CASSLVPGGNEQFF.